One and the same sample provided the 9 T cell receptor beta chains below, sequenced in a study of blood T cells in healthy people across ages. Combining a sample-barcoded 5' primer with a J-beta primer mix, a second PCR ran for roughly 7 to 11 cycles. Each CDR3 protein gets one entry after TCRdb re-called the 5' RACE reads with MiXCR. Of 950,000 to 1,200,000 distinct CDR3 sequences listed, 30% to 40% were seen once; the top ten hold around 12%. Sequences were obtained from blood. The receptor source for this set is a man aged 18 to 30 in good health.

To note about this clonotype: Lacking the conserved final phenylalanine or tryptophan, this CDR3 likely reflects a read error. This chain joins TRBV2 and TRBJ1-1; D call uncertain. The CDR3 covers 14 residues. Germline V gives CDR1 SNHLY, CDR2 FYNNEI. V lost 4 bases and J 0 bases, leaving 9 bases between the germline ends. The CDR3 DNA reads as TGTGCCAGCAGTGTCGGGAGAGTGAACACTGAAGCTTTCTTG. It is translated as CASSVGRVNTEAFL.

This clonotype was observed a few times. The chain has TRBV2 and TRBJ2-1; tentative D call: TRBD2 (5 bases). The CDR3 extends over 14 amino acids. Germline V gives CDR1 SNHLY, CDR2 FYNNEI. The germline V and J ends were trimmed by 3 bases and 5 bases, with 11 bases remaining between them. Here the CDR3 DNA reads TGTGCCAGCAGTGAGGCGGGCACTGACAATGAGCAGTTCTTC. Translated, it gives CASSEAGTDNEQFF.

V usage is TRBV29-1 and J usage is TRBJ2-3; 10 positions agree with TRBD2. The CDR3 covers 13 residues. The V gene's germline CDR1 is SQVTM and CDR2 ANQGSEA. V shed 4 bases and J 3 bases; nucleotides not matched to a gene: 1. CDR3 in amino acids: CSVASGGTDTQYF. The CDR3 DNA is TGCAGCGTTGCTAGCGGGGGAACAGATACGCAGTATTTT.

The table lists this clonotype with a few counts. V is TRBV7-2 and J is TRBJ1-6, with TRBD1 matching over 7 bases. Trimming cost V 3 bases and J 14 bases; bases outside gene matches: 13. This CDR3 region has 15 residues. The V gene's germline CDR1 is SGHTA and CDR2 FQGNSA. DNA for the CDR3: TGTGCCAGCAGCTTCGACAGGGCGGGTAATGTTGCCCTCCACTTT. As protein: CASSFDRAGNVALHF.

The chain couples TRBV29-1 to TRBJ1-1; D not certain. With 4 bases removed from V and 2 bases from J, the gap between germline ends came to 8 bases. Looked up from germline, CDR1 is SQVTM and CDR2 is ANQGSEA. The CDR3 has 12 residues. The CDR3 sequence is CSVAGVNTEAFF. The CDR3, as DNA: TGCAGCGTTGCCGGGGTTAACACTGAAGCTTTCTTT.

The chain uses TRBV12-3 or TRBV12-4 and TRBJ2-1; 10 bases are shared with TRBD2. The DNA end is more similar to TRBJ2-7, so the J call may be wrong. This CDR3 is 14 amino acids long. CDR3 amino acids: CASEAGGLYNEQYF. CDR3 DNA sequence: TGTGCCAGCGAAGCGGGGGGGCTTTACAATGAGCAGTACTTC.

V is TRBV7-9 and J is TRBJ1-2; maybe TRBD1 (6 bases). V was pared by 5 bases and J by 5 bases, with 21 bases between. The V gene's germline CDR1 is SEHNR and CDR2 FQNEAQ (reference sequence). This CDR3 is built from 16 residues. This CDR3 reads CASSIRPGQSPYGYTF. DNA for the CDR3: TGTGCCAGCAGCATACGCCCGGGACAAAGTCCGTATGGCTACACCTTC.

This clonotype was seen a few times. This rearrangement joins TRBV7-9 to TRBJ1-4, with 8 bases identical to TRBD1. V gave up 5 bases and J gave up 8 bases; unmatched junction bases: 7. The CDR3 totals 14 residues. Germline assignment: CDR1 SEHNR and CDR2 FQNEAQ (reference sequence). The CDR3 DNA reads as TGTGCCAGCAGCCCGGACAGGGCTTGGGAAAAACTGTTTTTT. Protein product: CASSPDRAWEKLFF.

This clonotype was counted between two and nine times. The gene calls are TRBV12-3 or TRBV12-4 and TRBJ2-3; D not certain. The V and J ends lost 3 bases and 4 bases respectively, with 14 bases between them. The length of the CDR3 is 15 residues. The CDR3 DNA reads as TGTGCCAGCAGTTTGGGTGTGGAGTCCGCAGATACGCAGTATTTT. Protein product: CASSLGVESADTQYF.